This T cell receptor (beta chain) comes out of a study of cytomegalovirus exposure and HLA in healthy donors (dated by TCRdb to the late 2010s). Study-wide context: An earlier analysis of approximately 590 of the donors reported approximately 290 Gb of sequence data and some 100 million unique TCR beta sequences from about 179 million T cells. A handful of DR-DQ haplotypes were handled as single units for association and clustering because linkage in the cohort was strong. All discovery cohort repertoires had been generated using a single sequencing platform. In an earlier analysis of 500 to 650 of the donors, high-throughput TCR beta sequencing was used to judge whether each TCR beta V gene segment behaved as functional or pseudogenic. The study profiled the T cell repertoires of more than 500 subjects by immunosequencing and related them to cytomegalovirus serostatus. High-throughput TCR immunosequencing, statistical association of individual TCRs with disease status, and machine learning were combined to predict cytomegalovirus infection status. The study aimed to test whether cataloging public T cell receptors could reveal signatures of past pathogen exposure. An early release covering more than 500 HLA-typed donors comprised approximately 290 gigabases of sequencing data and around 85 million unique TCR sequences. Rather than using new phenotypic data, the later analysis identified candidate immune exposures from TCR beta sequences and from how often those sequences occurred across donors. HLA typing included class I and class II loci at four-digit resolution. A later analysis re-analyzed previously published TCR beta repertoires from 500 to 700 donors and added high-resolution HLA genotyping to study TCR occurrence patterns. Donor age, sex, ethnicity and CMV serostatus were compiled alongside the repertoire data. Among some 410 genotyped donors of the cohort, an average of around 240,000 unique TCR beta nucleotide sequences were sequenced per donor, roughly 18% of them non-productive. Genome-wide SNP genotypes for about 55% of the 666 donors were used in a later genetic analysis, which treated that subset as a discovery cohort. The genetic ancestry cluster associated with self-reported Caucasian donors included 70% to 85% of the 398 genotyped donors. Along with the approximately 670-subject first cohort, a separate validation cohort of over a hundred different subjects was used. The number of donors typed differed by locus, with roughly 620-630 for A, B, C, DRB1 and DQB1, more than 500 for DQA1, over 600 for DPA1, and under 490 for DPB1. General findings and caveats noted by the study authors: The authors suggested that the approach could potentially be generalized to other disease states and immunological phenotypes. A group of highly shared sequence variants was considered likely to be a technical artifact of the sequencing pipeline. While some public TCRs were present in many individuals, most TCR sequences turned up only very rarely across donors. An association between a missense DCLRE1C variant and V-gene and J-gene trimming of TCR beta chains was found in a later genetic analysis and replicated in an independent cohort. A later analysis found that TCR association rates varied across HLA loci, with DRB1 alleles showing the most associated TCRs and HLA-C alleles the fewest. A total of 150 to 200 TCR beta chains were listed by the study as associated with cytomegalovirus. Because HLA typing was missing for some donors at each locus, association tests included only the typed subset. Cytomegalovirus status was reported to be diagnosed by the classifier with high specificity and sensitivity in both the original and validation cohorts. Specific HLA alleles were associated with 18,000 or so TCR beta sequences at a false discovery rate of 0.05 in a later analysis. A further reported finding was that TCR beta sequences accurately predicted the HLA-A and HLA-B alleles for most subjects in the first cohort. The earlier analysis of almost 600 of the donors excluded over 15 rarely observed V segments, including chromosome 9 orphons, because counts were too low. Most CMV-associated TCR beta chains appeared to be HLA-restricted in a later analysis, and the HLA associations seemed to be driven largely by CMV exposure. In a later analysis, HLA-associated TCR beta chains were found to be more clonally expanded and to have lower generation probabilities than equally common non-associated chains. Correlated functional status among segregating V segments might be attributable to linkage disequilibrium, but an unknown experimental factor could not be ruled out. Some IMGT-functional V segments, including TRBV6-2 and TRBV6-3, could not be distinguished by the 87-base-pair reads and were therefore excluded. Several of the top co-occurrence clusters appeared to be linked to parvovirus B19, influenza, CMV and Epstein-Barr virus, according to a later analysis. Three of the identified cytomegalovirus-associated TCR beta chains were confirmed in vitro to be specific for cytomegalovirus antigens. Assigning TCR associations to individual alleles was difficult when HLA alleles, especially DR and DQ, strongly co-occurred. The presence/absence analyses assumed that sequencing depth was roughly uniform across donors, and that assumption may not be true. Broadly in line with IMGT annotations, most TCR beta V segments showed up in productive rearrangements about 87% or about 30% of the time in an earlier analysis of 587 of the donors. Only TCR beta chains were sequenced in this cohort, and the absence of alpha or paired-chain data limited detectable features. A later genetic analysis reported fewer N-insertions in productive TCRs among donors in an Asian-associated ancestry cluster than the approximately 700-donor mean. CMV serostatus was the only immune exposure information available for the cohort.

Remarks on this clone: Its antigen is still unknown.

The method was the immunoSEQ multiplex PCR assay. A mixture of 60 forward primers for TCR Vbeta segments and 13 reverse primers for TCR Jbeta segments was used in the multiplex PCR. The CDR3 region of rearranged TCR beta genes was amplified from genomic DNA by a multiplex PCR assay. On the Illumina HiSeq System, the amplified TCR beta libraries were sequenced as 87-base-pair reads. Per the original workflow: In a later analysis, 80 million or so unique TCR beta chains were counted across the 500 to 850 repertoires, and around 10 million of these chains were shared by at least two donors. Raw reads were error-corrected and collapsed into unique sequences by a nearest-neighbor algorithm in which closely related sequences were merged to remove PCR and sequencing errors. To assign V, D and J gene segments, CDR3 sequences were aligned to IMGT reference sequences. For a sequence to be retained, at least a six-nucleotide match to both a V gene segment and a J gene segment was required. Rearrangements were called productive when the CDR3 lacked stop codons and stayed in frame with V and J; all others were non-productive. Following IMGT convention, CDR3 was defined as the stretch from the second conserved V-encoded cysteine to the conserved J-encoded phenylalanine. Sequences without an unambiguous match to a single V gene segment were excluded from the earlier analysis of a few hundred of the donors. An earlier analysis of 550 to 650 of the donors classified V segments as functional when productive rearrangements were above 56.7% and as segregating when the standard deviation between donors was above 5%. To diagnose cytomegalovirus status from the catalog of TCR beta chain sequences, a statistical classification framework was built. In a later analysis, TCR nucleotide sequences were compared against IMGT/GENE-DB human TR gene sequences so that V and J genes could be assigned. A later analysis assigned CDR3 sequences and most-parsimonious VDJ recombination scenarios with the TCRdist pipeline. In a later analysis, each TCR beta chain was defined by its CDR3 amino acid sequence together with its V-gene family, and reads without a unique V-gene family were excluded. To address suspected cross-contamination and a sequencing artifact, a later analysis removed under 600 highly shared, low-generation-probability nucleotide sequences. In a later analysis, a clonal expansion index was calculated for each public chain from normalized within-repertoire ranks of inferred template counts. Generation probabilities in a later analysis came from a VDJ recombination model fitted to out-of-frame rearrangements, and those results were checked against IGoR. In a later analysis, hypergeometric tests were used to score TCR-TCR, TCR-HLA and TCR-CMV co-occurrence, with a repertoire-size bias correction applied to TCR pairs. In a later analysis, false discovery rates were estimated by permuting HLA or CMV assignments 20 times. In a later analysis, co-occurring TCRs were grouped using DBSCAN, and TCRdist sequence similarity was added for clustering within HLA-allele-positive subsets. For co-occurrence clustering, repertoires with fewer than 30,000 or more than 120,000 public chains were excluded, along with several repertoires with anomalous nucleotide sharing. This is the immuneACCESS table as TCRdb keeps it, with only in-frame sequences that have V and J called. A part of the clones is gone; compared with another copy, unresolved V genes explain less than half, and the rest is unexplained. That table furnishes V, J and clone size, whereas the DNA furnished D and trimming. This sample's records show about 83,000 clones. The leading ten clones occupy 3% to 4.5% of the sample.

V and J lose 7 bases and 4 bases, and a span of 16 bases separates them. From the germline V gene, CDR1 is SQVTM and CDR2 is ANQGSEA. The CDR3 holds 13 amino acids from the cysteine to the phenylalanine. Only CDR3 DNA remains: 39 bases, in frame from the first base. The cohort consisted of 666 healthy bone marrow donors. All cohort members were sampled while nominally healthy, although unrecorded immune exposures were likely present. The donor tested CMV seropositive, placing the donor among the 289 seropositive members of the cohort. A peripheral blood sample was provided by each donor, and peripheral blood mononuclear cells were used for TCR beta sequencing. The Qiagen DNeasy Blood Extraction Kit was used to extract genomic DNA from the blood cell samples.

Sequencing was done on a sample of PBMCs. This sequence originates from a man between 18 and 35 years old in good health and CMV-seropositive. The V and J segments used are TRBV29-1 and TRBJ2-5, with no confident D gene call. CDR3 sequence: CSARPSDAETQYF. The nucleotide sequence is TGCAGCGCTCGACCCAGCGATGCAGAGACCCAGTACTTC.